One TCR beta chain is described in this entry. Antigen specificity is unknown. The method was immunoSEQ multiplex PCR; TCRdb's version includes in-frame clones alone and lacks a portion of them. In the table there are about 160,000 clones, 94% of which are singletons. This sample was taken from a study of T cell responses to AZD1222 COVID-19 vaccine. CDR3 length: 14 residues. The germline gives CDR1 SGDLS, CDR2 YYNGEE. Deletions cut 0 bases from V and 3 bases from J, with 9 bases between. Study-wide findings and caveats: Across spike, vaccine-associated CD4 TCRs were found, dominant at 160-218 and 743-854.

Sample: peripheral blood, taken 28 days after the second AZD1222 dose. V and J are TRBV9 and TRBJ1-2, with D maybe TRBD1 (5 bases). This sequence was found in an adult who received the AZD1222 COVID-19 vaccine. CDR3 region: CASSVGGGDYGYTF. For the CDR3, the DNA is TGTGCCAGCAGCGTAGGTGGAGGGGACTATGGCTACACCTTC.